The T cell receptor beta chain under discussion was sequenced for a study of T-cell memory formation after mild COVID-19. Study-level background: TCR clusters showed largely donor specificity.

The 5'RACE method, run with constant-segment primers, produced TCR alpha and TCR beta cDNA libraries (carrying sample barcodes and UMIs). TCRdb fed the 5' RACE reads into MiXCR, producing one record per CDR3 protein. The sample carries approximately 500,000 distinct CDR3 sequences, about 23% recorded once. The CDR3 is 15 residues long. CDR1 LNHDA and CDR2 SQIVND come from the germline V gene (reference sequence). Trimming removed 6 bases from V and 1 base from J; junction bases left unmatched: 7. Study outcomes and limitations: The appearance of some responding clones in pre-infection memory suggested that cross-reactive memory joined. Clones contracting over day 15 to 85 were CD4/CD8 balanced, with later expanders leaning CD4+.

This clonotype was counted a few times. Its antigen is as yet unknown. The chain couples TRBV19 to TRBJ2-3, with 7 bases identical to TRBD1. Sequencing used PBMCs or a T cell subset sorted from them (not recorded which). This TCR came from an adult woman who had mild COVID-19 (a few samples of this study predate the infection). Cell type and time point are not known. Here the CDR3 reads CASSFRDSRTDTQYF. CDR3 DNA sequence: TGTGCCAGTAGCTTCCGGGACAGCCGCACAGATACGCAGTATTTT.